This TCR beta chain emerged from a study of early T cells in non-severe SARS-CoV-2 infection. TCRdb ran MiXCR on the 5' RACE reads and lists one entry per CDR3 protein. The repertoire holds 86,000 or so distinct CDR3 sequences, with about 14% as singletons. This clonotype appeared many times. The V gene lost 8 bases and the J gene lost 6 bases, with 19 bases spanning the gap. Germline V CDR1 and CDR2: SEHNR, FQNEAQ (reference sequence). This CDR3 comprises 15 residues. The receptor comes from an adult who was a healthcare worker with PCR-confirmed SARS-CoV-2 infection or an uninfected control (not recorded which). The sample was whole blood. The genes are TRBV7-9 and TRBJ2-2; maybe TRBD2 (6 bases). DNA of the CDR3: TGTGCCAGCCGGATAGCGGTACGAGACGCCGGGGAGCTGTTTTTT. Translated, it gives CASRIAVRDAGELFF.